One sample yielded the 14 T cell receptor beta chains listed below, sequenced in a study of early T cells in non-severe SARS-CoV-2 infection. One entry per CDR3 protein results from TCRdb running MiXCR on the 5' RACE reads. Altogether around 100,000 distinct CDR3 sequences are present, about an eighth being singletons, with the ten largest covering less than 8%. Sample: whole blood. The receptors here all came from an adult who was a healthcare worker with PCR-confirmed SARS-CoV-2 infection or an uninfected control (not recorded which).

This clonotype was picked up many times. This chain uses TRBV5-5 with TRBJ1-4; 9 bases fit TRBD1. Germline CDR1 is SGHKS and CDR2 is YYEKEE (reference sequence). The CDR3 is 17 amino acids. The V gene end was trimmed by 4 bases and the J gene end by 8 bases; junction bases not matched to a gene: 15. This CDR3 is CASSLGATGTGYEKLFF. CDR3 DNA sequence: TGTGCCAGCAGCCTGGGAGCGACCGGGACAGGGTACGAAAAACTGTTTTTT.

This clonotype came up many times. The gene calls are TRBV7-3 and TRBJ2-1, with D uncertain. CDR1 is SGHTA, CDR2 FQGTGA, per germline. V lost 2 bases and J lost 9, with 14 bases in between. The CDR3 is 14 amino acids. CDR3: CASSLLGNLGEQFF. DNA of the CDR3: TGTGCCAGCAGCTTACTAGGCAACTTGGGTGAGCAGTTCTTC.

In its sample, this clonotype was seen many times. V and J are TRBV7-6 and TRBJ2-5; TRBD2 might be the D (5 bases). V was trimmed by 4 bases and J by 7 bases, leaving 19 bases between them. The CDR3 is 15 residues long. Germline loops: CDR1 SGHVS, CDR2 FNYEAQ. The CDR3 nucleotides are TGTGCCAGCAGCTCCCAAGCCTCGGGGATCGGGACCCAGTACTTC. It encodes CASSSQASGIGTQYF.

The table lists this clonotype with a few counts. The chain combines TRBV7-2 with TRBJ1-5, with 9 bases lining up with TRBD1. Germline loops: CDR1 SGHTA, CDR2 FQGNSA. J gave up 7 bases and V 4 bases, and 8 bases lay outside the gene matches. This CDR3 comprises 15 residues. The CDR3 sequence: CASSSTDRGDQPQHF. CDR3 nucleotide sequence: TGTGCCAGCAGCTCGACGGACAGGGGCGACCAGCCCCAGCATTTT.

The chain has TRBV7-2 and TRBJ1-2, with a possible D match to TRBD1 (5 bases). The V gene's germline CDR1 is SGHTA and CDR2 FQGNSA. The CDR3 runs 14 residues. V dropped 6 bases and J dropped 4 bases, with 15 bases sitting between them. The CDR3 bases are TGTGCCAGCAGTGAAGGGGTCGGAGGCTATGGCTACACCTTC. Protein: CASSEGVGGYGYTF.

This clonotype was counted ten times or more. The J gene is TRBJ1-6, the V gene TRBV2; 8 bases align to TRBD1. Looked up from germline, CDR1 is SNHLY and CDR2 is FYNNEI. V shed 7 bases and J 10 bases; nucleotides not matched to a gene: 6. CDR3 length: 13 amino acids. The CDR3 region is CASIQDRASPLHF. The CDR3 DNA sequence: TGTGCCAGCATCCAGGACAGGGCCTCACCCCTCCACTTT.

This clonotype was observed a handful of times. CDR3 in DNA: TGTGCCAGCAGTTTAGCCCAGGGGGGCCGTGAGCAGTTCTTC. This gives the protein CASSLAQGGREQFF. The V and J genes are TRBV28 and TRBJ2-1; D perhaps matches TRBD1 (7 bases). There are 14 residues in the CDR3. The V end was cut by 2 bases, the J end by 9 bases, with 14 bases between. CDR1 MDHEN and CDR2 SYDVKM come from the germline V gene.

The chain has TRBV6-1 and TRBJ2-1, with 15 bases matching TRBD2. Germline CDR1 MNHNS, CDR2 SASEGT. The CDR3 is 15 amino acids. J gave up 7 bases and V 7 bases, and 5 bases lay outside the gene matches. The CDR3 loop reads CASNQGTSGRNEQFF. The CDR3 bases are TGTGCCAGCAATCAAGGGACTAGCGGGAGGAATGAGCAGTTCTTC.

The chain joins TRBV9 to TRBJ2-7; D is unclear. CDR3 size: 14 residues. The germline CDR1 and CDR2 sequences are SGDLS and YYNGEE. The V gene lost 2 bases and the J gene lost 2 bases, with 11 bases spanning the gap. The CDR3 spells CASSVGNSAYEQYF. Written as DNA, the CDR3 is TGTGCCAGCAGCGTGGGGAACAGCGCCTACGAGCAGTACTTC. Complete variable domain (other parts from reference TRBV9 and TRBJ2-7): DSGVTQTPKHLITATGQRVTLRCSPRSGDLSVYWYQQSLDQGLQFLIQYYNGEERAKGNILERFSAQQFPDLHSELNLSSLELGDSALYFCASSVGNSAYEQYFGPGTRLTVT.

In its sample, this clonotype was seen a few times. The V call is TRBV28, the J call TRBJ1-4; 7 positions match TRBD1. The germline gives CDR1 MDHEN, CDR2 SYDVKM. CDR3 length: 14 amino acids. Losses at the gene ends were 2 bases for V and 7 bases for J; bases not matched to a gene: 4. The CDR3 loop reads CASSLDGTAEKLFF. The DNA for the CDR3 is TGTGCCAGCAGTTTAGATGGGACAGCTGAAAAACTGTTTTTT.

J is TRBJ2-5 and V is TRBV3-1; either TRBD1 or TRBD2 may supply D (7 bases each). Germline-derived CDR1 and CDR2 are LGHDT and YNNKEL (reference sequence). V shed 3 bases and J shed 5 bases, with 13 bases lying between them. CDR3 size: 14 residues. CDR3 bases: TGTGCCAGCAGCCAGCAGGGGGGGTTGGAGACCCAGTACTTC. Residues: CASSQQGGLETQYF.

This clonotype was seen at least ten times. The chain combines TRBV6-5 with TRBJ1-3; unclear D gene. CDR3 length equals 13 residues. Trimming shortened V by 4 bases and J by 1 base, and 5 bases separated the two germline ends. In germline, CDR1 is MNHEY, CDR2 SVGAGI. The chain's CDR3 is CASSWRSGNTIYF. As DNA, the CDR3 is TGTGCCAGCAGTTGGAGGTCTGGAAACACCATATATTTT.

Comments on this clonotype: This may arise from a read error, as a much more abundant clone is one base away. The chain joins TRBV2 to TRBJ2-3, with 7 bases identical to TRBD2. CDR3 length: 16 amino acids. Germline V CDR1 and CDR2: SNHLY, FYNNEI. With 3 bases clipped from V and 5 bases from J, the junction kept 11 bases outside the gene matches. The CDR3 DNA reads TGTGCCAGCAGTGAGGGCCTGCGGGAGTGGGTAGATACGCAGTATTTT. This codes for CASSEGLREWVDTQYF.

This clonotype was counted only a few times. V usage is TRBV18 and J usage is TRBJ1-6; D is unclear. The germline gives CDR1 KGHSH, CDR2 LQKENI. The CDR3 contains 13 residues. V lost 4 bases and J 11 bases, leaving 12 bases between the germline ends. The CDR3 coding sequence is TGTGCCAGCTCACTGGAGGACCAGGCACCCCTCCACTTT. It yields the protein CASSLEDQAPLHF. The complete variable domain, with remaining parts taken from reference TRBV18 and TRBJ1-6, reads NAGVMQNPRHLVRRRGQEARLRCSPMKGHSHVYWYRQLPEEGLKFMVYLQKENIIDESGMPKERFSAEFPKEGPSILRIQQVVRGDSAAYFCASSLEDQAPLHFGNGTRLTVT.